The 29 T cell receptor beta chains below all came from one sample that was sequenced in a study of control samples from healthy donors and cancer patients. TCRdb's table, derived via immunoSEQ multiplex PCR, lists solely in-frame clones and lacks some. In the table there are about 140,000 clones, around nine tenths of which are singletons. Sequencing used blood. The source is a woman in her twenties or thirties in good health.

This sequence joins TRBV5-1 and TRBJ1-4, with D hard to call. V lost 5 bases to trimming and J lost 0 bases, with 11 bases between them. The CDR3 totals 15 residues. Germline CDR1 is SGHRS and CDR2 is YFSETQ. CDR3 in DNA: TGCGCCAGCAGAGAGCAGGTCACAACTAATGAAAAACTGTTTTTT. This sequence encodes CASREQVTTNEKLFF.

This clone appeared a few times. The chain has TRBV30 and TRBJ1-5, with TRBD1 matching over 10 bases. CDR1 and CDR2 (germline): GTSNPN, SVGIG (reference sequence). V lost 4 bases to trimming and J lost 6 bases; unmatched junction nucleotides: 6. The CDR3 covers 14 residues. Here the CDR3 reads CAWTTGGEGQPQHF. In nucleotides, the CDR3 is TGTGCCTGGACGACAGGGGGCGAGGGTCAGCCCCAGCATTTT.

This clone came up a few times. The V gene is TRBV18, the J gene TRBJ1-5; TRBD1 matches 9 bases. CDR1 is KGHSH, CDR2 LQKENI, per germline. The CDR3 has 18 amino acids. The junction had 9 bases not matched to a gene; V was cut back by 3 bases and J by 0 bases. The DNA for the CDR3 is TGTGCCAGCTCACCGGGCGGGGACAGGGTGTATAGCAATCAGCCCCAGCATTTT. It yields the protein CASSPGGDRVYSNQPQHF. The full variable domain, completed using reference TRBV18 and TRBJ1-5, is NAGVMQNPRHLVRRRGQEARLRCSPMKGHSHVYWYRQLPEEGLKFMVYLQKENIIDESGMPKERFSAEFPKEGPSILRIQQVVRGDSAAYFCASSPGGDRVYSNQPQHFGDGTRLSIL.

The rearrangement joins TRBV5-1 to TRBJ2-1, with 13 nucleotides matching TRBD2. Germline V CDR1 and CDR2: SGHRS, YFSETQ. CDR3 length equals 17 residues. J lost 4 bases, V lost 0 bases, and 4 bases had no gene match. The CDR3 coding sequence is TGCGCCAGCAGCTTGGGGTCGACTAGCGGGAGGTACAATGAGCAGTTCTTC. Amino acid sequence: CASSLGSTSGRYNEQFF.

The V gene is TRBV28, the J gene TRBJ2-2; 10 nucleotides agree with TRBD1. The J segment lost 1 base and the V segment lost 6 bases, leaving 5 bases of the junction unmatched. CDR1 and CDR2 from the germline V gene are MDHEN and SYDVKM. This CDR3 has 16 residues. Here the CDR3 reads CASRRRTGGNTGELFF. The DNA of the CDR3 is TGTGCCAGCAGACGCCGGACAGGGGGGAACACCGGGGAGCTGTTTTTT.

V is TRBV5-6 and J is TRBJ1-5; 7 bases are a match to TRBD1. V trimming: 5 bases; J trimming: 0 bases; junction bases outside the gene matches: 2. Germline CDR1 reads SGHDT; CDR2 reads YYEEEE. CDR3 size: 14 residues. The CDR3 is CASSGQASNQPQHF. CDR3 DNA: TGTGCCAGCAGTGGACAGGCTAGCAATCAGCCCCAGCATTTT. The full variable domain, completed using reference TRBV5-6 and TRBJ1-5, is DAGVTQSPTHLIKTRGQQVTLRCSPKSGHDTVSWYQQALGQGPQFIFQYYEEEERQRGNFPDRFSGHQFPNYSSELNVNALLLGDSALYLCASSGQASNQPQHFGDGTRLSIL.

The V gene is TRBV9, the J gene TRBJ2-3; D may be TRBD1 (6 bases). Germline-derived CDR1 and CDR2 are SGDLS and YYNGEE. The CDR3 length is 15 residues. Trimming cost V 0 bases and J 1 base, with 9 bases left between them. In DNA, the CDR3 is TGTGCCAGCAGCGTAGGGGGGCGAGGCACAGATACGCAGTATTTT. The encoded protein is CASSVGGRGTDTQYF.

The chain employs TRBV27 and TRBJ2-7; D not resolved. Germline V gives CDR1 MNHEY, CDR2 SMNVEV (reference sequence). CDR3 size: 14 residues. Trimming stripped 6 bases from V and 0 bases from J, with 12 bases between. The CDR3: CASRQFPSSYEQYF. The CDR3 nucleotides are TGTGCCAGCAGGCAATTTCCGAGCTCCTACGAGCAGTACTTC.

The chain recombines TRBV30 with TRBJ2-4, with D maybe TRBD1 (5 bases). The ends were cut back, 1 base at V and 0 bases at J, with 10 bases in the middle. The CDR3 loop spans 15 amino acids. Germline-derived CDR1 and CDR2 are GTSNPN and SVGIG (reference sequence). The CDR3 DNA is TGTGCCTGGAGTGAACCGGACACAGCCAAAAACATTCAGTACTTC. Translated: CAWSEPDTAKNIQYF.

The rearrangement links TRBV9 to TRBJ1-3; D is unresolved. Trimming took 0 bases from V and 5 from J, leaving 9 bases between them. The CDR3 is made up of 14 amino acids. Germline-derived CDR1 and CDR2 are SGDLS and YYNGEE. The CDR3 loop is CASSVDQARNTIYF. DNA for the CDR3: TGTGCCAGCAGCGTAGATCAGGCCAGAAACACCATATATTTT.

The CDR3 sequence: CAWSGDYQETQYF. The DNA of the CDR3 is TGTGCCTGGAGTGGCGACTACCAAGAGACCCAGTACTTC. This chain joins TRBV30 and TRBJ2-5; D is undetermined. V shed 1 base and J shed 0 bases, with 6 bases lying between them. This CDR3 has 13 amino acids. The germline V gene encodes CDR1 GTSNPN and CDR2 SVGIG (reference sequence).

V and J are TRBV9 and TRBJ2-3; D is uncertain. Trimming cost V 0 bases and J 4 bases, with 0 bases left between them. This CDR3 has 11 amino acids. Germline V gives CDR1 SGDLS, CDR2 YYNGEE. CDR3 region: CASSVADTQYF. As DNA, the CDR3 is TGTGCCAGCAGCGTAGCAGATACGCAGTATTTT.

The chain uses TRBV2 and TRBJ1-1; D not certain. The CDR3 contains 11 residues. The germline V gene has CDR1 SNHLY and CDR2 FYNNEI. V was clipped by 3 bases and J by 4 bases, with 3 bases between them. The CDR3 loop is CASSEFTEAFF. The CDR3 DNA sequence: TGTGCCAGCAGTGAGTTCACTGAAGCTTTCTTT.

CDR3 protein: CASSQDGTSGKSDTQYF. In DNA, the CDR3 is TGTGCCAGCAGCCAAGATGGGACTAGCGGGAAGTCAGATACGCAGTATTTT. V is TRBV4-2 and J is TRBJ2-3; 13 bases map to TRBD2. Germline V CDR1 and CDR2: LGHNA, YNFKEQ. CDR3 length: 17 amino acids. V was pared by 0 bases and J by 4 bases, with 4 bases of the junction left unmatched.

The genes are TRBV30 and TRBJ2-1; the D is unclear. Trimming removed 7 bases from V and 1 base from J, with 8 bases in between. The CDR3 runs 12 residues. Per the germline V gene, CDR1 is GTSNPN and CDR2 is SVGIG (reference sequence). DNA of the CDR3: TGTGCCTTGGCAAGATCCTACAATGAGCAGTTCTTC. Its protein product is CALARSYNEQFF.

This clone was found once. The chain recombines TRBV7-6 with TRBJ1-6, with D perhaps TRBD1 (6 bases). The V end was cut by 1 base, the J end by 4 bases, with 14 bases between. This CDR3 contains 17 residues. The germline CDR1 and CDR2 sequences are SGHVS and FNYEAQ. CDR3 coding DNA: TGTGCCAGCAGCTTAGACGTCGGGGGGGCTTATAATTCACCCCTCCACTTT. Amino acids: CASSLDVGGAYNSPLHF. Complete variable domain (other parts from reference TRBV7-6 and TRBJ1-6): GAGVSQSPRYKVTKRGQDVALRCDPISGHVSLYWYRQALGQGPEFLTYFNYEAQQDKSGLPNDRFSAERPEGSISTLTIQRTEQRDSAMYRCASSLDVGGAYNSPLHFGNGTRLTVT.

V is TRBV6-5 and J is TRBJ2-1, with a tentative D call TRBD1 (6 bases). Trimming removed 6 bases at V and 0 bases at J, with 12 bases between. This CDR3 contains 15 residues. Germline V gene sequence: CDR1 MNHEY, CDR2 SVGAGI. This CDR3 is CASRETQGSYNEQFF. CDR3 DNA sequence: TGTGCCAGCAGGGAGACACAGGGCTCCTACAATGAGCAGTTCTTC.

The rearrangement uses TRBV5-6 and TRBJ2-5; TRBD2 agrees at 12 bases. CDR3 size: 17 residues. V shed 0 bases and J 3 bases; nucleotides not matched to a gene: 6. The germline gives CDR1 SGHDT, CDR2 YYEEEE. CDR3 sequence reads: CASSLGVGLAGEETQYF. The CDR3, as DNA: TGTGCCAGCAGCTTGGGAGTGGGACTAGCGGGCGAAGAGACCCAGTACTTC.

This clone showed up just once. V and J are TRBV6-5 and TRBJ2-7, with D possibly TRBD1 on 6 matching bases. CDR3 size: 13 residues. V was cut by 5 bases and J by 4 bases, with 12 bases left in between. From germline, CDR1 is MNHEY and CDR2 SVGAGI. The chain's CDR3 is CASSKPGQYEQYF. CDR3 DNA: TGTGCCAGCAGTAAACCCGGACAGTACGAGCAGTACTTC.

V and J are TRBV11-2 and TRBJ2-2, with TRBD2 matching 8 bases. The V and J ends lost 5 bases and 6 bases, in that order; junction bases with no gene match: 14. The CDR3 has 17 amino acids. The germline CDR1 and CDR2 sequences are SGHAT and FQNNGV. Here the CDR3 reads CASSPGRAGGGAGELFF. The CDR3 nucleotides are TGTGCCAGCAGCCCGGGGCGGGCGGGAGGTGGGGCCGGGGAGCTGTTTTTT.

V is TRBV30 and J is TRBJ1-1; D possibly corresponds to TRBD1 (6 bases). The CDR3 has 12 residues. Trimming took off 1 base at V and 5 bases at J, with 8 bases between the two ends. CDR1 is GTSNPN and CDR2 is SVGIG in the germline V gene (reference sequence). The CDR3 is CAWSDTGTEAFF. The CDR3, as DNA: TGTGCCTGGAGTGATACAGGGACTGAAGCTTTCTTT.

V and J are TRBV7-3 and TRBJ2-7; weak D call: TRBD2 (5 bases). This CDR3 spans 14 amino acids. Trimming stripped 9 bases from V and 3 bases from J, with 18 bases between. Germline CDR1 reads SGHTA; CDR2 reads FQGTGA. DNA of the CDR3: TGTGCCAGACCACACGAACCGACTAACTACGAGCAGTACTTC. This codes for CARPHEPTNYEQYF.

This clone occurred a few times. The CDR3 nucleotides read TGTGCCAGAAGCTTGGTGGTCTCGGGCAAACTGTTTTTT. This encodes CARSLVVSGKLFF. The chain joins TRBV5-3 to TRBJ1-4, with D hard to call. TRBV5-3 belongs to the ORF category, with a function that is uncertain. The V end lost 0 bases, the J end lost 11 bases, and 11 bases lay between the germline ends. The CDR3 length is 13 residues.

This chain connects TRBV4-1 to TRBJ2-1; 7 bases agree with TRBD1. Losses at the gene ends were 2 bases for V and 3 bases for J; bases not matched to a gene: 4. In germline, CDR1 is MGHRA, CDR2 YSYEKL. The CDR3 runs 15 residues. The CDR3 DNA reads TGCGCCAGCAGCCAAAGACAGGGAGACTACAATGAGCAGTTCTTC. It yields the protein CASSQRQGDYNEQFF.

V gene TRBV6-4 combines with J gene TRBJ1-4, with D possibly TRBD1 on 6 matching bases. The length of the CDR3 is 13 residues. The V gene's germline CDR1 is MRHNA and CDR2 SNTAGT. This chain's CDR3 is CDEGENGNEKLFF. CDR3 sequence (DNA): TGTGATGAGGGGGAGAATGGTAATGAAAAACTGTTTTTT.

This chain uses TRBV6-5 with TRBJ1-4, with TRBD1 matching 8 bases. V lost 4 bases to trimming and J lost 4 bases; unmatched junction nucleotides: 2. CDR3 length: 14 residues. Looked up from germline, CDR1 is MNHEY and CDR2 is SVGAGI. CDR3 bases: TGTGCCAGCAGTTGGGACAGGTTTAATGAAAAACTGTTTTTT. Translating it yields CASSWDRFNEKLFF.

The chain links TRBV6-5 to TRBJ1-2, with D possibly TRBD1 on 5 matching bases. The CDR3 is 14 residues long. V was clipped by 2 bases and J by 4 bases, with 11 bases between them. Germline CDR1 and CDR2: MNHEY and SVGAGI. The CDR3 bases are TGTGCCAGCAGTTACGATCTGGGGGGCTATGGCTACACCTTC. This encodes CASSYDLGGYGYTF.

The chain has TRBV6-1 and TRBJ1-5; maybe TRBD1 (5 bases). The ends were cut back, 0 bases at V and 4 bases at J, with 13 bases in the middle. CDR1 is MNHNS and CDR2 is SASEGT in the germline V gene. The CDR3 is 16 residues long. The DNA of the CDR3 is TGTGCCAGCAGTGAAGCGGGGCAGGTCCGGAATCAGCCCCAGCATTTT. Translation: CASSEAGQVRNQPQHF.

Turning to this clone: An end of the junction does not agree with germline; a read error may underlie this. The chain links TRBV7-7 to TRBJ2-5, with D possibly being TRBD1 (5 bases). CDR3 length equals 16 residues. Germline CDR1 and CDR2: SSHAT and FNYEAQ (reference sequence). CDR3 DNA: TGTGCTAGCAGCTTAGGGGTCTTCGGCCTACAAGAGACCCAGTACTTC. Amino acids: CASSLGVFGLQETQYF.